This TCR beta chain is from a study of shared clonotypes between healthy human individuals. Sequencing was performed with immunoSEQ multiplex PCR; in TCRdb, only in-frame clones are kept and a portion is missing. The sample has roughly 2 million clones, over 85% seen once; the top ten hold around 0.13%. The CDR3 extends over 16 amino acids. Trimming removed 8 bases from V and 0 bases from J, with 14 bases in between. Germline V gene lookup returns CDR1 MNHNY and CDR2 SVGAGI (reference sequence). The sample was naive CD4+ T cells sorted from blood. The subset denotes: CD45RA+ positively selected. The sequence came from a man aged 18 to 35 in good health. The rearrangement uses TRBV6-6 and TRBJ1-6; weak D call: TRBD1 (5 bases). DNA for the CDR3: TGTGCCAGCCTCCAGACAGCGAGCTCCTATAATTCACCCCTCCACTTT. Its translation: CASLQTASSYNSPLHF.